The clone carrying this T cell receptor beta chain has a handful of counts. The antigen is not known. In germline, CDR1 is SGHRS, CDR2 YFSETQ. Trimming took off 0 bases at V and 7 bases at J, with 13 bases between the two ends. The CDR3 consists of 15 residues. These data belong to a study of cytomegalovirus exposure and HLA in healthy donors. Overall study results and limits: There were under 200 TCR beta chains listed as cytomegalovirus-associated. In vitro assays verified that three CMV-associated chains recognized CMV antigens specifically. TRBV6-2, TRBV6-3 and other indistinguishable V segments were excluded. A later analysis showed HLA-associated TCR beta chains outstripping equally common others in clonal expansion.

A multiplex PCR was run with 60 Vbeta primers and 13 Jbeta primers. The table came from immunoSEQ multiplex PCR; TCRdb's copy has only in-frame clones and leaves some out. The table includes tens of thousands of clones, 9.5% to 13% detected once. This TCR derives from a man aged 60 to 75 in good health and CMV-seropositive. The sequenced material came from PBMCs. The chain uses TRBV5-1 and TRBJ2-2; D possibly corresponds to TRBD2 (5 bases). CDR3 protein: CASSLVTGSDGELFF. The CDR3 DNA is TGCGCCAGCAGCTTGGTTACGGGGAGTGACGGGGAGCTGTTTTTT. Full variable domain (rest looked up from reference TRBV5-1 and TRBJ2-2): KAGVTQTPRYLIKTRGQQVTLSCSPISGHRSVSWYQQTPGQGLQFLFEYFSETQRNKGNFPGRFSGRQFSNSRSEMNVSTLELGDSALYLCASSLVTGSDGELFFGEGSRLTVL.